Following are 6 T cell receptor beta chains from one sample sequenced in a study of T cells in Graves' hyperthyroidism and ophthalmopathy (dated by TCRdb to the late 2010s). The library was made by multiplex PCR. TCRdb shows the sequencer as Illumina HiSeq 2000. Amplification of TCR beta CDR3 regions was carried out from RNA transcripts. The TCR CDR3 was subjected to a first round of RT-PCR using the HTBI primer set and the Qiagen OneStep RT-PCR kit. The public reads were quality trimmed at Q25 with fastp and then assembled into clones with MiXCR by TCRdb, keeping productive beta chains. Rows are combined by CDR3 protein, so each entry shows the most common genes and DNA. In all, the sample holds fewer than 650,000 distinct CDR3 sequences, and about 46% of those were seen once. The ten largest clones take up about two fifths of the sample. The source material was peripheral blood or thyroid tissue (not recorded which). Receptors originate from an adult woman with Graves' disease, either hyperthyroidism or ophthalmopathy (not recorded which).

This chain uses TRBV7-2 with TRBJ2-7; D call uncertain. Trimming stripped 5 bases from V and 3 bases from J, with 8 bases between. Germline lookup yields CDR1 SGHTA and CDR2 FQGNSA. CDR3 size: 12 residues. CDR3 coding DNA: TGTGCCAGCAGCCCGTACAACTACGAGCAGTACTTC. Protein product: CASSPYNYEQYF.

This clonotype was detected a few times. This chain uses TRBV28 with TRBJ1-5; tentative D call: TRBD1 (6 bases). The germline gives CDR1 MDHEN, CDR2 SYDVKM. V was shortened by 9 bases and J by 6 bases, with 15 bases between the two germline ends. The CDR3 loop spans 13 amino acids. DNA of the CDR3: TGTGCCAGTATAGGGGGGGGCGGTCAGCCCCAGCATTTT. Its protein is CASIGGGGQPQHF. Full variable domain (missing parts from reference TRBV28 and TRBJ1-5): DVKVTQSSRYLVKRTGEKVFLECVQDMDHENMFWYRQDPGLGLRLIYFSYDVKMKEKGDIPEGYSVSREKKERFSLILESASTNQTSMYLCASIGGGGQPQHFGDGTRLSIL.

This clonotype showed up just once. This chain links TRBV4-1 with TRBJ1-1, with 7 bases that match TRBD1. The length of the CDR3 is 15 residues. Germline V gene sequence: CDR1 MGHRA, CDR2 YSYEKL. Trimming took 3 bases from V and 6 from J; bases not matched to a gene: 10. CDR3 in DNA: TGCGCCAGCAGCCACGGCGATGACAGGGCCCCTGAAGCTTTCTTT. Its translation is CASSHGDDRAPEAFF.

V is TRBV5-1 and J is TRBJ2-7; the D gene is possibly TRBD1 (6 bases). Germline CDR1 SGHRS, CDR2 YFSETQ. The V and J ends lost 0 bases and 2 bases respectively, with 12 bases between them. CDR3 length: 15 residues. The CDR3 loop is CASSLGTGKAYEQYF. Here the CDR3 DNA reads TGCGCCAGCAGCTTGGGAACAGGGAAGGCCTACGAGCAGTACTTC.

V gene TRBV11-2 combines with J gene TRBJ1-2; 10 bases agree with TRBD1. CDR3 length equals 16 residues. Germline assignment: CDR1 SGHAT and CDR2 FQNNGV. Trimming removed 1 base from V and 6 bases from J; junction bases left unmatched: 8. Here the CDR3 reads CASSLVPRGTGDGYTF. CDR3 in DNA: TGTGCCAGCAGCTTAGTACCCCGGGGGACAGGGGATGGCTACACCTTC.

The sample holds a few counts of this clonotype. The rearrangement links TRBV7-3 to TRBJ2-5, with D tentatively TRBD2 (6 bases). Germline loops: CDR1 SGHTA, CDR2 FQGTGA. The CDR3 sequence is 13 residues long. The V end was cut by 5 bases, the J end by 9 bases, with 16 bases between. CDR3 loop: CASSRTRDQPQYF. The DNA for the CDR3 is TGTGCCAGCAGCCGCACGCGGGATCAGCCCCAGTACTTC.